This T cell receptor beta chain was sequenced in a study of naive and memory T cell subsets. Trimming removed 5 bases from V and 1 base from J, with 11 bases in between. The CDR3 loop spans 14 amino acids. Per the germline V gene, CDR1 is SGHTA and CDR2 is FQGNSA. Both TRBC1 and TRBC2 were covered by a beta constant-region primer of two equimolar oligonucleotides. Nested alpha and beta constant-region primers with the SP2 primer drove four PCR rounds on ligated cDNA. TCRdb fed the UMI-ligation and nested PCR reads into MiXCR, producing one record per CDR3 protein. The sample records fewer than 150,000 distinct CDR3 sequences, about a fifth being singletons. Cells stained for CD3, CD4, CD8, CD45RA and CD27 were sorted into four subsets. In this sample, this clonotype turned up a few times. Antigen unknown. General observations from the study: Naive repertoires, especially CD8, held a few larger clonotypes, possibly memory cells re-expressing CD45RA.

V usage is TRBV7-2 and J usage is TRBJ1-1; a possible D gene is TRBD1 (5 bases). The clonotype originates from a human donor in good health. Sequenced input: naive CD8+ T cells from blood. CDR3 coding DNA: TGTGCCAGCAGCCCCACGAGGGGGAACACTGAAGCTTTCTTT. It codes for CASSPTRGNTEAFF. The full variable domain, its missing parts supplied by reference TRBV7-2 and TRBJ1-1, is GAGVSQSPSNKVTEKGKDVELRCDPISGHTALYWYRQSLGQGLEFLIYFQGNSAPDKSGLPSDRFSAERTGGSVSTLTIQRTQQEDSAVYLCASSPTRGNTEAFFGQGTRLTVV.